Below, one T cell receptor beta chain is given with its context. These data are taken from a study of T cells expressing NK-cell markers. With the 5' RACE reads reprocessed, TCRdb shows one record per CDR3 protein and no DNA. This sample contains some 340,000 distinct CDR3 sequences. Germline CDR1 and CDR2: MNHNY and SVGAGI (reference sequence). The CDR3 runs 13 residues. The rearrangement joins TRBV6-6 to TRBJ1-1; TCRdb reports TRBD1, a call that lacks DNA to check it against. Source material: blood T cells: a sorted CD56 or NKG2C T cell subset, CD4+ or CD8+ T cells, or bulk PBMC T cells (not recorded which). The TCR originated in a man between 18 and 69 years old in good health. The CDR3 region is CASSRKDRSEAFF.